This TCR beta chain was documented in a study of cytomegalovirus exposure and HLA in healthy donors. Study-wide findings and caveats: TCR beta V- and J-gene trimming, according to a later analysis, was linked to a missense DCLRE1C variant. Published work reported that the classifier diagnosed cytomegalovirus status with high specificity and sensitivity. There were around 160 TCR beta chains listed as cytomegalovirus-associated.

A multiplex PCR was run with 60 Vbeta primers and 13 Jbeta primers. The table came from immunoSEQ multiplex PCR; TCRdb's copy has only in-frame clones and leaves some out. The repertoire holds over 100,000 clones, with approximately 87% as singletons. Notes on this clone: Its antigen is not identified.

The CDR3 loop spans 13 amino acids. V shed 4 bases and J shed 6 bases, with 13 bases lying between them. Germline CDR1 and CDR2: SQVTM and ANQGSEA. Material: PBMCs. The V and J genes are TRBV29-1 and TRBJ2-1; TRBD1 is a possible D gene (5 bases). This receptor was taken from a man aged 35-49 years in good health and CMV-seronegative. The CDR3 protein is CSVGQPTFNEQFF. The CDR3 bases are TGCAGCGTTGGACAGCCCACCTTCAATGAGCAGTTCTTC.